This entry features one T cell receptor beta chain sequence. This sample is drawn from a study of blood T cell repertoires in COVID-19. Assay: immunoSEQ multiplex PCR; the TCRdb copy retains only in-frame clones and omits some. Found here are approximately 380,000 clones, 85% of them singletons; the top ten hold 3% to 4.5%. The CDR3 runs 16 residues. CDR1 and CDR2 (germline): SGHVS, FNYEAQ. V was clipped by 5 bases and J by 2 bases, with 16 bases between them. The rearrangement joins TRBV7-6 to TRBJ2-1, with D possibly being TRBD1 (6 bases). Sequencing was carried out using peripheral blood. This receptor was taken from a woman aged 18-29 years with acute or convalescent COVID-19. The CDR3 loop reads CASSQSDRSTYNEQFF. In DNA, the CDR3 is TGTGCCAGCAGCCAGTCCGACAGGAGTACCTACAATGAGCAGTTCTTC.